This entry concerns a single TCR beta chain. Using immunoSEQ multiplex PCR, the repertoire was profiled, and TCRdb retains in-frame clones only, with some absent. The sample has hundreds of thousands of clones, more than 80% seen once. The J segment lost 4 bases and the V segment lost 1 base, leaving 4 bases of the junction unmatched. There are 15 residues in the CDR3. Looked up from germline, CDR1 is SGHDN and CDR2 is FVKESK. These data originate in a study of blood T cell repertoires in COVID-19. As for the study in general: Both acute and convalescent COVID-19 samples were obtained from the United States, Italy and Spain.

The rearrangement joins TRBV14 to TRBJ2-3, with 8 bases identical to TRBD2. This receptor was obtained from a woman aged 30 to 39 with active or convalescent COVID-19. Sequences were obtained from peripheral blood. In DNA, the CDR3 is TGTGCCAGCAGCCAAGGTCGGGGGGGACCAGATACGCAGTATTTT. Translation: CASSQGRGGPDTQYF.